This T cell receptor beta chain was sequenced in a study of T and B cells in COVID-19 patients. Across the whole study: Most recovered patients had mild to moderate COVID-19 treated as outpatients. The recovered cohort's median age was approximately 37 years, versus about 63 years in active infection. Critical illness requiring mechanical ventilation or extracorporeal membrane oxygenation affected 12 of 20 active-infection patients.

Trimming shortened V by 3 bases and J by 1 base, and 10 bases separated the two germline ends. The CDR3 has 14 residues. Germline V gene data show CDR1 as SGHRS and CDR2 as YFSETQ. BIOMED2 TRB-A/B primer pools were used in multiplex TRB PCR. One entry per CDR3 protein results from TCRdb running MiXCR on the multiplex PCR reads. The sample has 4,100 or so distinct CDR3 sequences; about 20% are singletons. There are a few counts of this clonotype. The antigen is unknown. Study results and limitations: In COVID-19 patients, T cell receptor beta variable and joining gene use was reportedly strongly skewed.

Blood genomic DNA input for TRB amplification was roughly 230-550 ng. This TCR was recovered from a human donor with active COVID-19. The rearrangement links TRBV5-1 to TRBJ1-2; tentative D call: TRBD1 (6 bases). Source material: blood. CDR3: CASSYTGSNYGYTF. The CDR3 nucleotides read TGCGCCAGCAGCTATACAGGGAGTAACTATGGCTACACCTTC. The variable domain in full, completed from reference TRBV5-1 and TRBJ1-2, reads KAGVTQTPRYLIKTRGQQVTLSCSPISGHRSVSWYQQTPGQGLQFLFEYFSETQRNKGNFPGRFSGRQFSNSRSEMNVSTLELGDSALYLCASSYTGSNYGYTFGSGTRLTVV.